The 29 T cell receptor beta chains below were found in one sample sequenced in a study of vaccination and CD4 T cells after COVID-19. The antigens of these receptors remain unknown. An Oncomine TCR Beta short-read assay was used to sequence the DNA from cultured CD4+ T cells. TCRdb recomputed calls from the PCR reads with MiXCR, one row per CDR3 protein. In the table there are some 16,000 distinct CDR3 sequences, approximately 50% of which are singletons. Time point specified: late sampling 161 to 241 days after vaccination in three convalescent patients. The treatment denotes: roughly 11-day PBMC culture with coronavirus spike peptide pools or control peptides (ViraFEST assay). The specimen was CD4+ T cells from blood, cultured in vitro, collected about 7 months after SARS-CoV-2 vaccination. The receptors derive from a human donor who had recovered from COVID-19.

Within the sample, this clonotype is medium-sized. V gene TRBV7-2 combines with J gene TRBJ2-3; 7 nucleotides align to TRBD2. The CDR3 has 16 amino acids. Looked up from germline, CDR1 is SGHTA and CDR2 is FQGNSA. V lost 5 bases and J lost 4; bases outside the gene matches: 12. Written as DNA, the CDR3 is TGTGCCAGCAGCCAGAGGGGCGGGAGTATCCCAGATACGCAGTATTTT. Protein: CASSQRGGSIPDTQYF. Full variable domain (rest looked up from reference TRBV7-2 and TRBJ2-3): GAGVSQSPSNKVTEKGKDVELRCDPISGHTALYWYRQSLGQGLEFLIYFQGNSAPDKSGLPSDRFSAERTGGSVSTLTIQRTQQEDSAVYLCASSQRGGSIPDTQYFGPGTRLTVL.

V is TRBV7-2 and J is TRBJ2-5; weak D call: TRBD1 (6 bases). Trimming left V 3 bases short and J 1 base short, with 15 bases between. CDR3 size: 16 residues. In germline, CDR1 is SGHTA, CDR2 FQGNSA. The CDR3 nucleotides read TGTGCCAGCAGCTTGACTACAGGGAACCTCCAAGAGACCCAGTACTTC. This gives the protein CASSLTTGNLQETQYF. The variable domain in full, with the rest retrieved from reference TRBV7-2 and TRBJ2-5, is GAGVSQSPSNKVTEKGKDVELRCDPISGHTALYWYRQSLGQGLEFLIYFQGNSAPDKSGLPSDRFSAERTGGSVSTLTIQRTQQEDSAVYLCASSLTTGNLQETQYFGPGTRLLVL.

The V gene is TRBV12-5, the J gene TRBJ1-2, with 10 positions matching TRBD1. This CDR3 contains 13 residues. Germline assignment: CDR1 LGHNT and CDR2 FRNRAP. V lost 7 bases and J lost 8; bases outside the gene matches: 7. The CDR3 coding sequence is TGTGCTAGTGCTACGACAGGGGGCAAAGGCTACACCTTC. It is translated as CASATTGGKGYTF.

The DNA of the CDR3 is TGTGCCAGCAGCTTAGCCGTGGAACTCTGGGGCTACACCTTC. Its protein is CASSLAVELWGYTF. The chain couples TRBV7-2 to TRBJ1-2; D is undetermined. Trimming stripped 0 bases from V and 8 bases from J, with 13 bases between. The CDR3 contains 14 residues. Germline V CDR1 and CDR2: SGHTA, FQGNSA.

This clonotype was observed a single time. The rearrangement joins TRBV20-1 to TRBJ2-5; D is possibly TRBD1 or TRBD2 (6 bases each). Trimming cost V 0 bases and J 5 bases, with 13 bases left between them. CDR3 length: 14 residues. CDR1 and CDR2 from the germline V gene are DFQATT and SNEGSKA (reference sequence). CDR3 amino acids: CSARDLGGWETQYF. CDR3 DNA sequence: TGCAGTGCTAGAGATTTGGGGGGCTGGGAGACCCAGTACTTC.

CDR3 residues: CAIGRDSFFGETQYF. Written as DNA, the CDR3 is TGTGCCATCGGACGGGACAGTTTCTTTGGAGAGACCCAGTACTTC. The chain couples TRBV24-1 to TRBJ2-5; 7 bases fit TRBD1. This CDR3 has 15 amino acids. V was pared by 11 bases and J by 4 bases, with 15 bases of the junction left unmatched. From germline, CDR1 is KGHDR and CDR2 SFDVKD.

By share, this clonotype ranks as medium-sized. The chain employs TRBV27 and TRBJ1-1; weak D call: TRBD1 (6 bases). The CDR3 runs 15 residues. Germline CDR1 reads MNHEY; CDR2 reads SMNVEV (reference sequence). The V end lost 4 bases, the J end lost 3 bases, and 15 bases lay between the germline ends. The CDR3 nucleotides read TGTGCCAGCAGTTGGGGGGCCAACAGGGACACTGAAGCTTTCTTT. This translates into CASSWGANRDTEAFF.

Turning to this clonotype: A far larger clone is just one base off, so this is likely a read error. The CDR3 bases are TGCAGTGCTGTCGGGACTAGCGGGGGATACAATGAGCAGTACTTC. Its translation: CSAVGTSGGYNEQYF. The chain is built from TRBV20-1 and TRBJ2-7, with 14 bases aligning to TRBD2. Germline CDR1 DFQATT, CDR2 SNEGSKA (reference sequence). CDR3 length: 15 residues. Trimming at V came to 5 bases and at J to 7 bases, leaving 10 bases not matched to a gene.

The rearrangement joins TRBV7-3 to TRBJ1-1; tentative D call: TRBD1 (5 bases). V was shortened by 4 bases and J by 5 bases, with 11 bases between the two germline ends. The CDR3 is made up of 13 amino acids. In germline, CDR1 is SGHTA, CDR2 FQGTGA. CDR3 nucleotide sequence: TGTGCCAGCAGCTCGGGGCCAGATACTGAAGCTTTCTTT. This sequence encodes CASSSGPDTEAFF.

V and J are TRBV20-1 and TRBJ2-1, with D unresolved. Trimming pared 4 bases from V and 9 bases from J, leaving 10 bases between. Looked up from germline, CDR1 is DFQATT and CDR2 is SNEGSKA (reference sequence). This CDR3 is 11 amino acids long. The CDR3 here is CSAIPRAEQFF. The CDR3 DNA is TGCAGTGCTATCCCCCGGGCTGAGCAGTTCTTC.

The rearrangement links TRBV29-1 to TRBJ2-5; 7 nucleotides agree with TRBD1. The CDR3 covers 11 residues. Germline CDR1 SQVTM, CDR2 ANQGSEA. The V segment lost 7 bases and the J segment 5 bases; nucleotides outside the gene matches: 4. This chain's CDR3 is CSGTGRETQYF. The CDR3, as DNA: TGCAGCGGGACAGGACGGGAGACCCAGTACTTC.

The chain couples TRBV6-1 to TRBJ1-5; D is perhaps TRBD1 (5 bases). V was cut by 7 bases and J by 3 bases, with 16 bases left in between. Germline V CDR1 and CDR2: MNHNS, SASEGT. The CDR3 is 15 residues long. The CDR3 bases are TGTGCCAGCACCGAACCCGACAGTGTCAATCAGCCCCAGCATTTT. Amino acids: CASTEPDSVNQPQHF.

This clonotype occurred a few times. This chain uses TRBV6-1 with TRBJ1-2; tentative D call: TRBD1 (5 bases). V lost 7 bases and J lost 4, with 19 bases in between. This CDR3 has 15 amino acids. Germline CDR1 reads MNHNS; CDR2 reads SASEGT. CDR3 bases: TGTGCCAGCACCCCGACGGGGGAACCCTCCTATGGCTACACCTTC. It is translated as CASTPTGEPSYGYTF.

The J gene is TRBJ1-5, the V gene TRBV6-1, with 9 bases lining up with TRBD1. The germline V gene encodes CDR1 MNHNS and CDR2 SASEGT. V lost 5 bases and J lost 6; bases outside the gene matches: 2. The CDR3 extends over 13 amino acids. CDR3 amino acids: CASSTGGGQPQHF. DNA of the CDR3: TGTGCCAGCAGTACAGGGGGCGGTCAGCCCCAGCATTTT.

The V and J genes are TRBV28 and TRBJ2-1, with D possibly TRBD2 on 6 matching bases. Deletions cut 4 bases from V and 0 bases from J, with 16 bases between. Germline-derived CDR1 and CDR2 are MDHEN and SYDVKM. The CDR3 is 17 amino acids. This CDR3 reads CASSSNSGRSSYNEQFF. CDR3 DNA: TGTGCCAGCAGTTCCAATTCCGGGAGAAGCTCCTACAATGAGCAGTTCTTC.

V and J are TRBV20-1 and TRBJ1-5; D not certain. Germline values: CDR1 DFQATT, CDR2 SNEGSKA (reference sequence). There are 13 residues in the CDR3. Trimming stripped 3 bases from V and 3 bases from J, with 9 bases between. In DNA form, the CDR3 reads TGCAGTGCTAGGTCGGGATACAATCAGCCCCAGCATTTT. It yields the protein CSARSGYNQPQHF.

This sequence joins TRBV4-2 and TRBJ2-7, with D perhaps TRBD2 (6 bases). This CDR3 spans 15 amino acids. V was clipped by 0 bases and J by 4 bases, with 13 bases between them. Germline CDR1 reads LGHNA; CDR2 reads YNFKEQ. This CDR3 reads CASSQDRARGYEQYF. CDR3 in DNA: TGTGCCAGCAGCCAAGATCGGGCCCGGGGGTACGAGCAGTACTTC.

There are a few counts of this clonotype. This rearrangement joins TRBV20-1 to TRBJ2-1, with 11 bases fitting TRBD1. Trimming at V came to 4 bases and at J to 8 bases, leaving 10 bases not matched to a gene. Germline V gene data show CDR1 as DFQATT and CDR2 as SNEGSKA (reference sequence). CDR3 size: 15 residues. In nucleotides, the CDR3 is TGCAGTGCTAACTACCAGGGACAGGGGGTGTATGAGCAGTTCTTC. The encoded protein is CSANYQGQGVYEQFF.

The chain recombines TRBV6-1 with TRBJ1-5, with D possibly being TRBD1 (5 bases). This CDR3 has 15 residues. Looked up from germline, CDR1 is MNHNS and CDR2 is SASEGT. V gave up 6 bases and J gave up 0 bases, with 12 bases separating them. CDR3 in DNA: TGTGCCAGCAGCGACGGGACCTATAGCAATCAGCCCCAGCATTTT. As protein: CASSDGTYSNQPQHF.

CDR3: CASSQSIGDTDTQYF. The CDR3 bases are TGTGCCAGCTCACAATCGATTGGGGACACAGATACGCAGTATTTT. V is TRBV18 and J is TRBJ2-3; D gene uncertain. V lost 4 bases, J lost 2 bases, and 13 bases lay in between. The CDR3 runs to 15 residues. Germline CDR1 is KGHSH and CDR2 is LQKENI.

This clonotype occurred a few times. This chain links TRBV7-2 with TRBJ2-7; D gene unclear. V shed 2 bases and J shed 6 bases, with 11 bases lying between them. The CDR3 runs 13 residues. Germline CDR1 is SGHTA and CDR2 is FQGNSA. In nucleotides, the CDR3 is TGTGCCAGCAGCTTAAGGTCGGCTTTCGAGCAGTACTTC. It yields the protein CASSLRSAFEQYF.

Only one count was recorded for this clonotype. The rearrangement joins TRBV18 to TRBJ1-6; D unresolved. The CDR3 runs to 13 residues. The V end was cut by 4 bases, the J end by 6 bases, with 7 bases between. Germline CDR1 is KGHSH and CDR2 is LQKENI. CDR3 bases: TGTGCCAGCTCACAAGGGATTAATTCACCCCTCCACTTT. Its protein product is CASSQGINSPLHF.

The genes are TRBV7-9 and TRBJ1-2; D perhaps matches TRBD1 (5 bases). Trimming removed 5 bases from V and 8 bases from J, with 18 bases in between. Germline V gene lookup returns CDR1 SEHNR and CDR2 FQNEAQ (reference sequence). CDR3 size: 14 residues. CDR3 protein: CASSDNRDSGGYTF. The CDR3 DNA follows: TGTGCCAGCAGCGACAACCGGGACTCGGGAGGCTACACCTTC.

This clonotype has only one observation. The gene calls are TRBV15 and TRBJ2-3, with TRBD1 matching over 8 bases. Germline values: CDR1 LNHNV, CDR2 YYDKDF (reference sequence). V shed 3 bases and J 3 bases; nucleotides not matched to a gene: 5. The CDR3 length is 15 residues. In nucleotides, the CDR3 is TGTGCCACCAGCAGGGGAGACAGGGGTACAGATACGCAGTATTTT. Protein sequence: CATSRGDRGTDTQYF.

This clonotype was found a few times. V usage is TRBV11-2 and J usage is TRBJ2-5, with D unresolved. The CDR3 loop spans 14 amino acids. The germline gives CDR1 SGHAT, CDR2 FQNNGV. V lost 1 base and J lost 4, with 10 bases in between. CDR3 region: CASSLAFLGETQYF. The DNA for the CDR3 is TGTGCCAGCAGCTTAGCTTTTTTAGGAGAGACCCAGTACTTC. Full variable domain (remainder filled in from reference TRBV11-2 and TRBJ2-5): EAGVAQSPRYKIIEKRQSVAFWCNPISGHATLYWYQQILGQGPKLLIQFQNNGVVDDSQLPKDRFSAERLKGVDSTLKIQPAKLEDSAVYLCASSLAFLGETQYFGPGTRLLVL.

The rearrangement uses TRBV11-1 and TRBJ2-3, with D tentatively TRBD2 (6 bases). Germline-derived CDR1 and CDR2 are SGHAT and FQDESV (reference sequence). This CDR3 is built from 14 residues. V lost 2 bases and J lost 4, with 10 bases in between. Here the CDR3 reads CASSLRESADTQYF. The CDR3 DNA reads TGTGCCAGCAGCTTACGGGAGTCCGCAGATACGCAGTATTTT.

This chain links TRBV20-1 with TRBJ1-1; no definite D call. The germline gives CDR1 DFQATT, CDR2 SNEGSKA (reference sequence). This CDR3 has 13 amino acids. The V end was cut by 3 bases, the J end by 2 bases, with 10 bases between. The CDR3 DNA sequence: TGCAGTGCTAGCCCGCCAGGAAACACTGAAGCTTTCTTT. Its translation: CSASPPGNTEAFF.

The chain combines TRBV20-1 with TRBJ2-5, with 8 bases that match TRBD2. The CDR3 has 15 amino acids. The V and J ends lost 0 bases and 5 bases, in that order; junction bases with no gene match: 8. Germline lookup yields CDR1 DFQATT and CDR2 SNEGSKA (reference sequence). This CDR3 reads CSARDRTGGFETQYF. DNA of the CDR3: TGCAGTGCTAGAGATAGGACGGGGGGGTTCGAGACCCAGTACTTC.

The chain uses TRBV20-1 and TRBJ2-7, with 7 bases lining up with TRBD2. The CDR3 totals 15 residues. In germline, CDR1 is DFQATT, CDR2 SNEGSKA (reference sequence). The junction had 10 bases not matched to a gene; V was cut back by 3 bases and J by 2 bases. The CDR3 coding sequence is TGCAGTGCTAGGCCCCTTGGGGAGGGGACCTACGAGCAGTACTTC. Amino acid sequence: CSARPLGEGTYEQYF.